Listed below are T cell receptor beta chains from one sample, sequenced in a study of blood T cell repertoires in COVID-19. Sequencing was performed with immunoSEQ multiplex PCR; in TCRdb, only in-frame clones are kept and a portion is missing. The data contain fewer than 350,000 clones, around 87% of them singletons. Sequencing input: PBMCs or T cells enriched from blood (not recorded which). The receptors originated from a young woman with acute COVID-19. Each CDR3 is given with its conserved first and last residue. The D gene is left open where the match is weak. Expanded clones get a size class; other rows say once, few or many, or leave the size out.

-	TRBV27	TRBJ2-1	-	TGTGCCAGCAGTTTGGAGGGGGGGCATGAGCAGTTCTTC	CASSLEGGHEQFF
TRBD2	TRBV6-5	TRBJ2-7	-	TGTGCCAGCAGTTCCTCGGGGGGCTCCTACGAGCAGTACTTC	CASSSSGGSYEQYF
TRBD1	TRBV7-3	TRBJ1-2	-	TGTGCCAGCAGCGGACGGACAGGGATTTTTAATGGCTACACCTTC	CASSGRTGIFNGYTF
-	TRBV27	TRBJ1-5	once	TGTGCCACCAGCCTCGGGGGTGGTAGTCAGCCCCAGCATTTT	CATSLGGGSQPQHF
-	TRBV5-1	TRBJ2-7	once	TGCGCCAGCAGCAGCACTAGGGGGAGCTCCTACGAGCAGTACTTC	CASSSTRGSSYEQYF
-	TRBV28	TRBJ2-2	-	TGTGCCAGCAGTCGGGGGTCTGGAGGGAACACCGGGGAGCTGTTTTTT	CASSRGSGGNTGELFF
-	TRBV3-1/TRBV3-2	TRBJ2-5	-	TGTGCCAGCAGCCGTAGCCGGCTACAAGAGACCCAGTACTTC	CASSRSRLQETQYF
TRBD2	TRBV5-1	TRBJ2-2	-	TGCGCCAGCAGCGAAGGACTAGCGGGAGGGAACACCGGGGAGCTGTTTTTT	CASSEGLAGGNTGELFF
TRBD2	TRBV20-1	TRBJ2-7	-	TGCAGTGCTAGTTCCCCCCACTCGGCGGGAGTTTTCTACGAGCAGTACTTC	CSASSPHSAGVFYEQYF
-	TRBV2	TRBJ2-7	-	TGTGCCAGCAGGCCAGACTACGAGCAGTACTTC	CASRPDYEQYF
TRBD1	TRBV5-5	TRBJ2-7	-	TGTGCCAGCAGCGGTAACACAGGGGCCTACGAGCAGTACTTC	CASSGNTGAYEQYF
-	TRBV27	TRBJ1-6	many	TGTGCCAGCAGTTTGGGCAGGGGCGGGAATTCACCCCTCCACTTT	CASSLGRGGNSPLHF
-	TRBV30	TRBJ1-1	-	TGTGCCTGGAGTCCGGGACACCCTGAAGCTTTCTTT	CAWSPGHPEAFF
TRBD1	TRBV24-1	TRBJ2-5	-	TGTGCCACCAGTGATTTGTCAGGGGGCCAAGAGACCCAGTACTTC	CATSDLSGGQETQYF
TRBD2	TRBV15	TRBJ2-1	-	TGTGCCACCAGCTCCCTAGCGGGAGCGCGCGATGAGCAGTTCTTC	CATSSLAGARDEQFF
TRBD1	TRBV18	TRBJ1-6	once	TGTGCCAGCTCATCACAGGGGGCCAATTCACCCCTCCACTTT	CASSSQGANSPLHF
-	TRBV19	TRBJ2-6	once	TGTGCCAGTAGACTAGCTACAGGCTCTGGGGCCAACGTCCTGACTTTC	CASRLATGSGANVLTF
-	TRBV29-1	TRBJ2-7	-	TGCAGCGTTGAGCTAGGGGTCGTCGACGAGCAGTACTTC	CSVELGVVDEQYF
-	TRBV5-1	TRBJ2-1	-	TGCGCCAGCAGCTTCCGGGGTCCGGAGCAGTTCTTC	CASSFRGPEQFF
TRBD1	TRBV6-5	TRBJ2-7	-	TGTGCCAGCATTAGAGGGACAGGGTCAAACTACGAGCAGTACTTC	CASIRGTGSNYEQYF
TRBD2	TRBV9	TRBJ2-3	-	TGTGCCAGCGCTAGCGGAGGCACAGATACGCAGTATTTT	CASASGGTDTQYF
TRBD1	TRBV2	TRBJ1-5	-	TGTGCCAGCGACTCTGTAGGGACAGGGAGTCAGCCCCAGCATTTT	CASDSVGTGSQPQHF
TRBD2	TRBV6-1	TRBJ2-2	-	TGTGCCAGCAGTGAAGGCGGGAGAGACACCGGGGAGCTGTTTTTT	CASSEGGRDTGELFF
TRBD2	TRBV7-2	TRBJ2-7	-	TGTGCCAGCAGCTTAGTATTTAGCGGGAGTGTAGGCTACGAGCAGTACTTC	CASSLVFSGSVGYEQYF
TRBD1	TRBV30	TRBJ2-1	-	TGTGCCTGGAGTGTCGGGACAGGGGACGATGAGCAGTTCTTC	CAWSVGTGDDEQFF
-	TRBV10-3	TRBJ1-6	-	TGTGCCATCAGTGTACAGTATAATTCACCCCTCCACTTT	CAISVQYNSPLHF
-	TRBV27	TRBJ2-1	few	TGTGCCAGCAGTTTAAGCCAGGTGGACTACAATGAGCAGTTCTTC	CASSLSQVDYNEQFF
-	TRBV2	TRBJ1-5	few	TGTGCCAGCGGCGGACATCTCGCCCAGCCCCAGCATTTT	CASGGHLAQPQHF
TRBD2	TRBV6-4	TRBJ2-7	-	TGTGCCAGCAGTGAACTAGCGGGGGGCTCCTACGAGCAGTACTTC	CASSELAGGSYEQYF
TRBD1	TRBV19	TRBJ1-1	-	TGTGCCAGTAGGCCGGACAGGGGATTAGTGAACACTGAAGCTTTCTTT	CASRPDRGLVNTEAFF
TRBD2	TRBV6-4	TRBJ2-1	-	TGTGCCAGCAGTGACATCGAGAGGCTAGCGGGAGGATTTAGCTCCTACAATGAGCAGTTCTTC	CASSDIERLAGGFSSYNEQFF
TRBD1	TRBV5-1	TRBJ1-1	-	TGCGCCAGCAGCTTGGACAGGGGGCTGATGAACACTGAAGCTTTCTTT	CASSLDRGLMNTEAFF
TRBD2	TRBV28	TRBJ2-7	-	TGTGCCAGCACCCCGGCCGGGACTAATGCCTACGAGCAGTACTTC	CASTPAGTNAYEQYF
TRBD1	TRBV5-1	TRBJ1-4	-	TGCGCCAGCAGCTTGGAAGGGACAGGGAGCGGAAAACTGTTTTTT	CASSLEGTGSGKLFF
TRBD1	TRBV6-2/TRBV6-3	TRBJ1-2	-	TGTGCCAGCAGTTACGGACAGGGTGTCTATGGCTACACCTTC	CASSYGQGVYGYTF
-	TRBV27	TRBJ1-2	-	TGTGCCAGCAGTCCTGCGGCAGGGGCGCAATATGGCTACACCTTC	CASSPAAGAQYGYTF
TRBD2	TRBV6-5	TRBJ2-1	-	TGTGCCAGCATCCCATCTAGCGGGAGGGCCGGGTTCTTC	CASIPSSGRAGFF
-	TRBV6-6	TRBJ2-1	-	TGTGCCAGCAGTTACTCGGTGGAGACCATCTACAATGAGCAGTTCTTC	CASSYSVETIYNEQFF
-	TRBV6-1	TRBJ1-6	-	TGTGCCAGCAGTGAATTTGGGAGGGCCTATAATTCACCCCTCCACTTT	CASSEFGRAYNSPLHF
TRBD2	TRBV10-3	TRBJ2-5	-	TGTGCCATCAGTGAGTCGACGGGAGGAGAGACCCAGTACTTC	CAISESTGGETQYF
-	TRBV5-1	TRBJ2-7	-	TGCGCCAGCAGCTTGACATCAGCGTCCGAGCAGTACTTC	CASSLTSASEQYF
-	TRBV29-1	TRBJ2-3	-	TGCAGCGTTGGCGTAGGGGAAACAGATACGCAGTATTTT	CSVGVGETDTQYF
-	TRBV7-8	TRBJ2-7	-	TGTGCCAGCAGCTTAGCTGTGGCGGAGACGAGCTCCTACGAGCAGTACTTC	CASSLAVAETSSYEQYF
TRBD2	TRBV7-8	TRBJ2-7	-	TGTGCCAGCAGCTTATCCTATAGCGGGAGGGCCTCCTACGAGCAGTACTTC	CASSLSYSGRASYEQYF
TRBD2	TRBV10-2	TRBJ2-1	-	TGCGCCAGCAGTGGACTAGCGAGGGGTGAGCAGTTCTTC	CASSGLARGEQFF